This TCR beta chain comes out of a study of cytotoxic CD8 clonotypes in ibrutinib-treated CLL. Study outcomes and limitations: Clonality at baseline surpassed age-matched healthy donors and tracked circulating CD8+ T-cell counts. Upon ibrutinib response clonality rose, and upon progression it fell back toward baseline. Public clonotypes, found uncommonly, either contracted or stayed stable on treatment.

Libraries were prepared by immunoSEQ multiplex PCR; TCRdb keeps only in-frame clonotypes and omits some of them. The sample includes fewer than 400,000 clones, under 70% of them seen just once. On this clone: Its cognate antigen is unknown.

The CDR3 sequence is 12 residues long. From germline, CDR1 is MNHNS and CDR2 SASEGT. V shed 7 bases and J shed 6 bases, with 9 bases lying between them. With cryopreserved PBMCs as the source, 1.5 to 2.5 micrograms of genomic DNA went to TCR beta libraries. Material: PBMCs, obtained after 36 months of ibrutinib treatment. This receptor was identified in a human donor with chronic lymphocytic leukemia. V and J are TRBV6-1 and TRBJ2-2; D unresolved. The CDR3: CASTGPPGELFF. CDR3 in DNA: TGTGCCAGCACCGGACCCCCCGGGGAGCTGTTTTTT.